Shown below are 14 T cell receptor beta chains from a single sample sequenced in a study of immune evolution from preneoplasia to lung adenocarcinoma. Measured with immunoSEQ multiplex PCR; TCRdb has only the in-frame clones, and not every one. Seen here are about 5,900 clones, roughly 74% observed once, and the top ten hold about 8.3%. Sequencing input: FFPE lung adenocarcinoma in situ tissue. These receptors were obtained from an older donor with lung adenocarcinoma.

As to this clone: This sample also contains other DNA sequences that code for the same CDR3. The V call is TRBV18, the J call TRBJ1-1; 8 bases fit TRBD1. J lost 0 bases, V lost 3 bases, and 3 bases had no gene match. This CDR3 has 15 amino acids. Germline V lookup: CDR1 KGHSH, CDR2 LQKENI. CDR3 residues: CASSPTGDMNTEAFF. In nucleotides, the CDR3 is TGTGCCAGCTCACCGACAGGGGACATGAACACTGAAGCTTTCTTT.

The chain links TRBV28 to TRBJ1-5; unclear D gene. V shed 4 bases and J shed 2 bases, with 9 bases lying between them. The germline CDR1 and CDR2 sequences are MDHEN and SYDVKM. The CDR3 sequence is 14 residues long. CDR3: CASSSEMGNQPQHF. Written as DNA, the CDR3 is TGTGCCAGCAGTTCCGAGATGGGCAATCAGCCCCAGCATTTT.

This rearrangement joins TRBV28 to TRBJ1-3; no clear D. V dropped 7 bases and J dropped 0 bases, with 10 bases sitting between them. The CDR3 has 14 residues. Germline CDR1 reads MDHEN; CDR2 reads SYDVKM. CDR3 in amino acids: CASTALGSGNTIYF. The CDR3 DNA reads TGTGCCAGCACCGCGCTGGGCTCTGGAAACACCATATATTTT.

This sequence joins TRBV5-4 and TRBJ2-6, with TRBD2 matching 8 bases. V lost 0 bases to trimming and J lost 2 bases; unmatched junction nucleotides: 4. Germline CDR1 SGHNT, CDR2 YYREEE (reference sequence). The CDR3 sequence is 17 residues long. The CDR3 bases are TGTGCCAGCAGCTTGGAGCGGGGGAGGACTGGGGCCAACGTCCTGACTTTC. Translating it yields CASSLERGRTGANVLTF.

Here the CDR3 reads CASSQNPGPTYEQYF. In DNA form, the CDR3 reads TGCGCCAGCAGCCAGAATCCGGGACCGACCTACGAGCAGTACTTC. The rearrangement uses TRBV5-1 and TRBJ2-7; D could derive from TRBD1 or TRBD2 (5 bases each). Trimming took off 4 bases at V and 2 bases at J, with 16 bases between the two ends. CDR1 is SGHRS and CDR2 is YFSETQ in the germline V gene. CDR3 length: 15 amino acids.

CDR3 nucleotide sequence: TGTGCCAGCAGTGAAGGAGTCACCGCCGAAATGCCCCAGCATTTT. It specifies CASSEGVTAEMPQHF. This rearrangement joins TRBV6-1 to TRBJ1-5, with no clear D. The germline V gene has CDR1 MNHNS and CDR2 SASEGT. The V end was cut by 1 base, the J end by 9 bases, with 16 bases between. CDR3 length equals 15 residues.

The CDR3 region has the DNA TGTGCCAGCAGTTTATTCAGTTTGACGAACACCGGGGAGCTGTTTTTT. It codes for CASSLFSLTNTGELFF. The V and J genes are TRBV28 and TRBJ2-2; D is unclear. Trimming took off 1 base at V and 0 bases at J, with 9 bases between the two ends. Germline loops: CDR1 MDHEN, CDR2 SYDVKM. The CDR3 spans 16 residues.

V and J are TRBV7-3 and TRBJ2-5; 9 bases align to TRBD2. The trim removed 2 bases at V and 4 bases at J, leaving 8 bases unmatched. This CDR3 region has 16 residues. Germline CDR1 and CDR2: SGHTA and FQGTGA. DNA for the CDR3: TGTGCCAGCAGCTTAGGTGGCGGGGGGGGCGGAGAGACCCAGTACTTC. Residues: CASSLGGGGGGETQYF. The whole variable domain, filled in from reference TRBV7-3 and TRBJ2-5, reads GAGVSQTPSNKVTEKGKYVELRCDPISGHTALYWYRQSLGQGPEFLIYFQGTGAADDSGLPNDRFFAVRPEGSVSTLKIQRTERGDSAVYLCASSLGGGGGGETQYFGPGTRLLVL.

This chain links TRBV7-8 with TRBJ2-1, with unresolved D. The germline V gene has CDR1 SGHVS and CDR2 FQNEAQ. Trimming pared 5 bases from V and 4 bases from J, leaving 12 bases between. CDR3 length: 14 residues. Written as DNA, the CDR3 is TGTGCCAGCAGCCCCCCTCCGGATTACAATGAGCAGTTCTTC. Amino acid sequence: CASSPPPDYNEQFF. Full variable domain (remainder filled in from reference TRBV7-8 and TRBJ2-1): GAGVSQSPRYKVAKRGQDVALRCDPISGHVSLFWYQQALGQGPEFLTYFQNEAQLDKSGLPSDRFFAERPEGSVSTLKIQRTQQEDSAVYLCASSPPPDYNEQFFGPGTRLTVL.

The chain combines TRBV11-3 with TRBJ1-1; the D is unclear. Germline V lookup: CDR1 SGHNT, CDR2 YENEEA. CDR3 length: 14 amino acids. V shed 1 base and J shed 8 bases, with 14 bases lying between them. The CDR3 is CASSLGLGPSEAFF. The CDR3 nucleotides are TGTGCCAGCAGCTTAGGTCTGGGCCCGTCCGAAGCTTTCTTT.

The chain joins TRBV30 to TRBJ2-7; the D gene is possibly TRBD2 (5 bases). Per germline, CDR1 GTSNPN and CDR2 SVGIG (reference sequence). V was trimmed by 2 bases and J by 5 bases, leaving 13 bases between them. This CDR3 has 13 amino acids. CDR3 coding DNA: TGTGCCTGGAGTCCCGTCGACTATAACGAGCAGTACTTC. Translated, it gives CAWSPVDYNEQYF.

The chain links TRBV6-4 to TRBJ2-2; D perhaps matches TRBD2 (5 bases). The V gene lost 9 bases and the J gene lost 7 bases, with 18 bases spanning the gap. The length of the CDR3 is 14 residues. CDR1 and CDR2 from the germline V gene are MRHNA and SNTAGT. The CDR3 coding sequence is TGTGCCAGTGCAGCGGCAATTAGAGGCGGGGAGCTGTTTTTT. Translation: CASAAAIRGGELFF.

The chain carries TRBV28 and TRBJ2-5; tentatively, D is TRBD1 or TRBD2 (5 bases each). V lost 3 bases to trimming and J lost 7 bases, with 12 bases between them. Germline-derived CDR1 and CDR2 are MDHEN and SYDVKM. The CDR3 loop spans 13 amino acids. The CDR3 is CASSFGTAGTQYF. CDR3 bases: TGTGCCAGCAGTTTTGGGACCGCGGGGACCCAGTACTTC. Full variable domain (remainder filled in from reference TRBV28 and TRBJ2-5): DVKVTQSSRYLVKRTGEKVFLECVQDMDHENMFWYRQDPGLGLRLIYFSYDVKMKEKGDIPEGYSVSREKKERFSLILESASTNQTSMYLCASSFGTAGTQYFGPGTRLLVL.

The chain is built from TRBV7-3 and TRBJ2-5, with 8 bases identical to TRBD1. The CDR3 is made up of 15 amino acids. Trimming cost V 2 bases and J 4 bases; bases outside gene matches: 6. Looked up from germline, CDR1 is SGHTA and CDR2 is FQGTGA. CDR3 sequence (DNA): TGTGCCAGCAGCTTACAGCCCGGACAGGGAGAGACCCAGTACTTC. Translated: CASSLQPGQGETQYF.